The next 20 T cell receptor beta chains were all read from a single sample in a study of T cells in Graves' hyperthyroidism and ophthalmopathy. Amplification of TCR beta CDR3 regions was performed using RNA transcripts as template. A first-round RT-PCR of the TCR CDR3 used the HTBI primer set. MiXCR, run by TCRdb on the multiplex PCR reads, gives a single entry per CDR3 protein. The sample consists of 50,000 to 75,000 distinct CDR3 sequences, around half of them appearing once. Sequencing used blood. These receptors were collected from a woman in her thirties with Graves' ophthalmopathy.

This clonotype was recorded at least ten times. The genes are TRBV6-1 and TRBJ1-6; 8 bases fit TRBD1. Trimming cost V 2 bases and J 13 bases; bases outside gene matches: 10. Germline-derived CDR1 and CDR2 are MNHNS and SASEGT. The length of the CDR3 is 15 residues. CDR3 nucleotides: TGTGCCAGCAGTGAACTTTCAGGGGGCGTTGATCCCCTCCACTTT. Residues: CASSELSGGVDPLHF.

This clonotype was recorded at least ten times. The J gene is TRBJ2-7, the V gene TRBV10-2; 8 bases line up with TRBD2. V shed 0 bases and J 3 bases; nucleotides not matched to a gene: 7. The CDR3 loop spans 16 amino acids. Germline V gene sequence: CDR1 WSHSY, CDR2 SAAADI. CDR3 bases: TGCGCCAGCAGTGAGTCAATGGGCGGGGGGAACTACGAGCAGTACTTC. Encoded protein: CASSESMGGGNYEQYF.

A remark on this clonotype: An end of the junction does not agree with germline; a read error may underlie this. The J gene is TRBJ2-1, the V gene TRBV7-7; D remains unclear. CDR3 length: 16 amino acids. Germline V gives CDR1 SSHAT, CDR2 FNYEAQ (reference sequence). CDR3 sequence (DNA): TGTGCTAGCACTATCAGCAGTTACCAACTACTCGATGAGCAGTTCTTC. Protein product: CASTISSYQLLDEQFF.

This chain links TRBV20-1 with TRBJ2-3; a possible D gene is TRBD2 (6 bases). The CDR3 consists of 11 residues. The germline V gene has CDR1 DFQATT and CDR2 SNEGSKA (reference sequence). The V and J ends lost 1 base and 10 bases respectively, with 9 bases between them. The CDR3 loop reads CSARGRDAQYF. The CDR3 DNA sequence: TGCAGTGCTAGAGGGCGGGACGCGCAGTATTTT.

This clonotype was detected many times. The chain employs TRBV20-1 and TRBJ2-5; TRBD2 is a possible D gene (5 bases). The V and J ends lost 0 bases and 5 bases respectively, with 19 bases between them. From germline, CDR1 is DFQATT and CDR2 SNEGSKA (reference sequence). This CDR3 is built from 16 residues. In DNA form, the CDR3 reads TGCAGTGCTAGAGACCCCCTAGCTGGGGTATGGGAGACCCAGTACTTC. Its protein product is CSARDPLAGVWETQYF.

This clonotype has more than one count but fewer than ten. With a much larger clone just one base away, this may be a read error. The chain links TRBV7-8 to TRBJ2-5, with 12 bases that match TRBD2. J was trimmed by 5 bases and V by 2 bases; bases with no gene match: 21. There are 21 residues in the CDR3. Germline V gene sequence: CDR1 SGHVS, CDR2 FQNEAQ. The CDR3 spells CASSLRGQLAGGSGFPETQYF. CDR3 DNA: TGTGCCAGCAGCTTAAGGGGCCAGCTAGCGGGAGGGTCGGGTTTCCCGGAGACCCAGTACTTC.

The V gene is TRBV2, the J gene TRBJ2-3; 9 nucleotides agree with TRBD2. The CDR3 sequence is 16 residues long. The junction had 4 bases not matched to a gene; V was cut back by 1 base and J by 2 bases. Germline CDR1 reads SNHLY; CDR2 reads FYNNEI. The CDR3 DNA sequence: TGTGCCAGCAGTGAAGTGCCTAGCGGGAACACAGATACGCAGTATTTT. This sequence encodes CASSEVPSGNTDTQYF.

In its sample, this clonotype ranks as medium-sized. J is TRBJ1-5 and V is TRBV7-2; D remains ambiguous. The CDR3 loop spans 15 amino acids. Looked up from germline, CDR1 is SGHTA and CDR2 is FQGNSA. Deletions cut 4 bases from V and 0 bases from J, with 10 bases between. CDR3 DNA sequence: TGTGCCAGCAGCTCATTACCTCATAGCAATCAGCCCCAGCATTTT. It translates to CASSSLPHSNQPQHF. Combining the CDR3 with reference TRBV7-2 and TRBJ1-5 gives the whole variable domain GAGVSQSPSNKVTEKGKDVELRCDPISGHTALYWYRQSLGQGLEFLIYFQGNSAPDKSGLPSDRFSAERTGGSVSTLTIQRTQQEDSAVYLCASSSLPHSNQPQHFGDGTRLSIL.

Ten or more counts support this clonotype. The J gene is TRBJ2-7, the V gene TRBV3-1; the match to TRBD2 covers 10 bases. The trim removed 4 bases at V and 9 bases at J, leaving 9 bases unmatched. The CDR3 consists of 14 residues. Germline CDR1 is LGHDT and CDR2 is YNNKEL (reference sequence). CDR3 in amino acids: CASSPLAGGGRQYF. The DNA for the CDR3 is TGTGCCAGCAGCCCGTTAGCGGGAGGAGGGAGGCAGTACTTC.

Details on this clonotype: A junction end diverges from the germline sequence, so it may reflect a read error. This CDR3 is CAISMDSSYERYF. CDR3 coding DNA: TGTGCCATCAGCATGGACAGTTCCTACGAGCGGTACTTC. The rearrangement links TRBV10-3 to TRBJ2-7; TRBD1 is a possible D gene (6 bases). Germline V gives CDR1 ENHRY, CDR2 SYGVKD. The CDR3 has 13 residues.

This clonotype was picked up many times. The rearrangement uses TRBV24-1 and TRBJ2-1, with 11 bases fitting TRBD1. V trimming: 5 bases; J trimming: 6 bases; junction bases outside the gene matches: 11. This CDR3 is built from 17 residues. The germline gives CDR1 KGHDR, CDR2 SFDVKD. In DNA, the CDR3 is TGTGCCACCAGTGCTAACCCGGGACAGGGGGGCCTCAATGAGCAGTTCTTC. Translated, it gives CATSANPGQGGLNEQFF.

The CDR3 loop is CASSLTEGGGEQFF. The CDR3 DNA reads as TGTGCCAGCAGCTTAACTGAGGGCGGGGGTGAGCAGTTCTTC. The J gene is TRBJ2-1, the V gene TRBV7-8, with TRBD2 identical over 7 bases. The length of the CDR3 is 14 residues. Unmatched junction bases numbered 7, after V lost 2 bases and J lost 9 bases. Per germline, CDR1 SGHVS and CDR2 FQNEAQ.

The J gene is TRBJ1-3, the V gene TRBV4-2; TRBD1 might be the D (5 bases). The V end lost 1 base, the J end lost 2 bases, and 12 bases lay between the germline ends. This CDR3 comprises 16 residues. The V gene's germline CDR1 is LGHNA and CDR2 YNFKEQ. This CDR3 is CASSQGTPQAGNTIYF. CDR3 DNA: TGTGCCAGCAGCCAAGGGACACCGCAGGCTGGAAACACCATATATTTT.

The genes are TRBV7-9 and TRBJ2-3; 8 nucleotides align to TRBD2. The junction had 5 bases not matched to a gene; V was cut back by 2 bases and J by 4 bases. CDR3 length equals 15 residues. Germline-derived CDR1 and CDR2 are SEHNR and FQNEAQ (reference sequence). The chain's CDR3 is CASSLWREVSDTQYF. In DNA, the CDR3 is TGTGCCAGCAGCTTATGGCGGGAGGTCTCAGATACGCAGTATTTT. Combining the CDR3 with reference TRBV7-9 and TRBJ2-3 gives the whole variable domain DTGVSQNPRHKITKRGQNVTFRCDPISEHNRLYWYRQTLGQGPEFLTYFQNEAQLEKSRLLSDRFSAERPKGSFSTLEIQRTEQGDSAMYLCASSLWREVSDTQYFGPGTRLTVL.

In this sample, this clonotype turned up many times. A much bigger clone sits one base away, suggesting this may be a read error. The rearrangement joins TRBV9 to TRBJ2-3; D is perhaps TRBD1 (5 bases). The germline gives CDR1 SGDLS, CDR2 YYNGEE. This CDR3 is 15 amino acids long. The CDR3 loop is CASSVEVGGTGTQYF. As DNA, the CDR3 is TGTGCCAGCAGCGTAGAAGTCGGCGGCACAGGTACGCAGTATTTT.

Concerning this clonotype itself: The junction departs from the called germline gene at one end, perhaps through a read error. V is TRBV5-4 and J is TRBJ2-7; D call uncertain. CDR1 is SGHNT and CDR2 is YYREEE in the germline V gene (reference sequence). The CDR3 is made up of 14 amino acids. The DNA of the CDR3 is TGTGCCAGCAGCTCCGATAGTACCTACTACAAGCAGTACTTC. Translating gives CASSSDSTYYKQYF.

In this sample, this clonotype turned up a few times. A much larger clone sits a single nucleotide away, making a read error possible. The J gene is TRBJ2-7, the V gene TRBV28; D not certain. The closer fit of TRBJ2-1 to the DNA end suggests the J call may be wrong. Germline V gene sequence: CDR1 MDHEN, CDR2 SYDVKM. The length of the CDR3 is 13 residues. In DNA, the CDR3 is TGTGCCAGCAGTTTAGGTGGGAACTACGAGCAGTTCTTC. This translates into CASSLGGNYEQFF.

This clonotype has at least ten counts. The chain uses TRBV5-6 and TRBJ1-2; a weak D match, TRBD1 (5 bases). Germline loops: CDR1 SGHDT, CDR2 YYEEEE. The V end lost 0 bases, the J end lost 8 bases, and 17 bases lay between the germline ends. The CDR3 is made up of 15 amino acids. This CDR3 reads CASSLAGRLGRGYTF. CDR3 DNA sequence: TGTGCCAGCAGCTTGGCCGGCCGCCTGGGACGGGGCTACACCTTC.

This clonotype showed up just a few times. In nucleotides, the CDR3 is TGTGCCAGCAGCTTAGGACTAGCGGGATCCGGGGAGCTGTTTTTT. It is translated as CASSLGLAGSGELFF. The gene calls are TRBV11-2 and TRBJ2-2, with 11 bases fitting TRBD2. The CDR3 contains 15 residues. The germline CDR1 and CDR2 sequences are SGHAT and FQNNGV. V gave up 1 base and J gave up 6 bases; unmatched junction bases: 1.

This clonotype was recorded many times. The rearrangement links TRBV10-3 to TRBJ1-3, with TRBD1 identical over 7 bases. The CDR3 loop spans 16 amino acids. With V trimmed by 0 bases and J by 4 bases, 6 bases remained unmatched. Germline V gene sequence: CDR1 ENHRY, CDR2 SYGVKD. The CDR3 nucleotides are TGTGCCATCAGTGAGTCGATGAGGGGGCAAGGAAACACCATATATTTT. Its protein product is CAISESMRGQGNTIYF.